A selection of T cell receptor beta chains follows, all from one sample in a study of CD8+ T cells in alopecia areata. The protocol was immunoSEQ multiplex PCR, while the TCRdb copy is restricted to in-frame clones and leaves out a portion. The data show fewer than 150,000 clones, roughly four fifths seen once. Sequencing used CD8+ T cells sorted from blood, obtained at week 4, from a patient treated with tofacitinib. Receptor source: a human donor with alopecia areata. Each CDR3 is given with its conserved first and last residue. Each record gives: V gene, clone size, J gene, D gene, CDR3 protein, CDR3 DNA. The D gene is left open where the match is weak. The size field is filled for only some rows; it gives once, few, many or a size class.

v_call: TRBV29-1
clone_size: -
j_call: TRBJ2-2
d_call: TRBD1
cdr3_aa: CSVEDTLDRGYTGELFF
cdr3_nt: TGCAGCGTTGAAGACACCCTCGACAGGGGGTACACCGGGGAGCTGTTTTTT

v_call: TRBV7-9
clone_size: -
j_call: TRBJ2-7
d_call: -
cdr3_aa: CASSRLPGIEQYF
cdr3_nt: TGTGCCAGCAGCCGACTGCCAGGGATAGAGCAGTACTTC

v_call: TRBV7-7
clone_size: once
j_call: TRBJ2-2
d_call: -
cdr3_aa: CASSLDRGTGELFF
cdr3_nt: TGTGCTAGCAGCTTAGACCGAGGGACCGGGGAGCTGTTTTTT

v_call: TRBV13
clone_size: few
j_call: TRBJ2-7
d_call: -
cdr3_aa: CASSSDGPSYEQYF
cdr3_nt: TGTGCCAGCAGCTCAGACGGACCCTCCTACGAGCAGTACTTC

v_call: TRBV29-1
clone_size: -
j_call: TRBJ2-7
d_call: -
cdr3_aa: CSVTSTDSYEQYF
cdr3_nt: TGCAGCGTCACCTCGACAGATTCCTACGAGCAGTACTTC

v_call: TRBV29-1
clone_size: -
j_call: TRBJ1-4
d_call: TRBD1
cdr3_aa: CSVEVAGGNEKLFF
cdr3_nt: TGCAGCGTTGAGGTTGCAGGGGGGAATGAAAAACTGTTTTTT

v_call: TRBV13
clone_size: -
j_call: TRBJ2-3
d_call: -
cdr3_aa: CASSASRDGDTQYF
cdr3_nt: TGTGCCAGCAGCGCAAGCCGGGACGGGGATACGCAGTATTTT

v_call: TRBV2
clone_size: -
j_call: TRBJ2-1
d_call: -
cdr3_aa: CATYLSYNEQFF
cdr3_nt: TGTGCCACCTACCTTTCCTACAATGAGCAGTTCTTC

v_call: TRBV5-1
clone_size: -
j_call: TRBJ2-3
d_call: -
cdr3_aa: CASSYGMSTDTQYF
cdr3_nt: TGCGCCAGCAGTTATGGGATGAGCACAGATACGCAGTATTTT

v_call: TRBV4-1
clone_size: -
j_call: TRBJ1-2
d_call: TRBD1
cdr3_aa: CASSQGAAQGGKGHGYTF
cdr3_nt: TGCGCCAGCAGCCAAGGAGCGGCACAGGGGGGTAAGGGGCATGGCTACACCTTC

v_call: TRBV11-2
clone_size: once
j_call: TRBJ1-1
d_call: TRBD1
cdr3_aa: CASSAPGQGADTEAFF
cdr3_nt: TGTGCCAGCAGCGCCCCGGGACAGGGAGCGGACACTGAAGCTTTCTTT

v_call: TRBV7-8
clone_size: -
j_call: TRBJ1-1
d_call: -
cdr3_aa: CASSPFVFGGARPSFNTEAFF
cdr3_nt: TGTGCCAGCAGCCCTTTTGTTTTTGGGGGCGCAAGGCCCAGCTTTAACACTGAAGCTTTCTTT

v_call: TRBV5-4
clone_size: -
j_call: TRBJ2-7
d_call: TRBD1
cdr3_aa: CASSLGQGAFSEQYF
cdr3_nt: TGTGCCAGCAGCTTGGGGCAGGGGGCATTCTCCGAGCAGTACTTC

v_call: TRBV5-4
clone_size: -
j_call: TRBJ1-1
d_call: TRBD1
cdr3_aa: CASSLAWGQGRDTEAFF
cdr3_nt: TGTGCCAGCAGCTTGGCCTGGGGACAGGGGCGGGACACTGAAGCTTTCTTT

v_call: TRBV29-1
clone_size: -
j_call: TRBJ2-7
d_call: -
cdr3_aa: CSVEDRRDEQYF
cdr3_nt: TGCAGCGTTGAAGATCGGCGGGACGAGCAGTACTTC

v_call: TRBV19
clone_size: -
j_call: TRBJ2-6
d_call: -
cdr3_aa: CASSLGTGANVLTF
cdr3_nt: TGTGCCAGTAGTCTGGGTACTGGGGCCAACGTCCTGACTTTC

v_call: TRBV12-2
clone_size: -
j_call: TRBJ2-3
d_call: -
cdr3_aa: CASRFAENSGASTDTQYF
cdr3_nt: TGTGCAAGTCGCTTCGCAGAGAATAGCGGGGCAAGCACAGATACGCAGTATTTT

v_call: TRBV6-5
clone_size: once
j_call: TRBJ1-2
d_call: -
cdr3_aa: CATSPKANYGYTF
cdr3_nt: TGTGCCACCTCCCCCAAGGCGAACTATGGCTACACCTTC

v_call: TRBV6-5
clone_size: -
j_call: TRBJ2-3
d_call: TRBD1
cdr3_aa: CASSGGQGLTDTQYF
cdr3_nt: TGTGCCAGCAGTGGGGGACAGGGACTCACAGATACGCAGTATTTT

v_call: TRBV5-4
clone_size: -
j_call: TRBJ2-3
d_call: -
cdr3_aa: CASRRRGGGSTDTQYF
cdr3_nt: TGTGCCAGCAGACGGAGGGGGGGTGGAAGCACAGATACGCAGTATTTT

v_call: TRBV7-6
clone_size: -
j_call: TRBJ2-7
d_call: TRBD1
cdr3_aa: CASSLAQGVWFEQYF
cdr3_nt: TGTGCCAGCAGCTTAGCGCAGGGGGTCTGGTTTGAGCAGTACTTC

v_call: TRBV10-2
clone_size: -
j_call: TRBJ1-1
d_call: -
cdr3_aa: CASQQGTEAFF
cdr3_nt: TGCGCCAGCCAGCAGGGGACTGAAGCTTTCTTT

v_call: TRBV5-6
clone_size: -
j_call: TRBJ1-1
d_call: TRBD1
cdr3_aa: CASSSRTGGYRMNTEAFF
cdr3_nt: TGTGCCAGCAGCTCCAGGACAGGGGGCTATCGTATGAACACTGAAGCTTTCTTT